The rows below give T cell receptor beta chains drawn from one sample of a study of a mutant IDH1 vaccine in newly diagnosed glioma. The table came from immunoSEQ multiplex PCR; TCRdb's copy has only in-frame clones and leaves some out. The sample yields 30,000 to 40,000 clones, 75% to 95% seen once. These receptors' antigens are unknown. The source was PBMCs, collected from a glioma patient whose treatment included an IDH1 peptide vaccine. The origin of the receptors is a woman between 40 and 55 years old with glioma. The CDR3 runs from the conserved cysteine through the conserved F or W.

v_call cdr3_aa
TRBV2 CASSDLGAGRMEGTDTQYF
TRBV15 CATSFLQAGPEKLFF
TRBV21-1 CASSKADTDTQYF
TRBV10-3 CASAPGQTTYNEQFF
TRBV5-1 CASSLSITNTEAFF
TRBV29-1 CSVAQPPGGSGETQYF
TRBV6-5 CASSYRTGTVNYGYTF
TRBV29-1 CSVVPARDNSYEQYF
TRBV19 CASSWDSSNEKLFF
TRBV5-1 CASSLGTVNQPQHF
TRBV7-2 CASSLAEMNTEAFF
TRBV27 CASSPGMVDEKLFF
TRBV7-2 CASSPDRSQETQYF
TRBV5-1 CASSLGDREGVHEQYF
TRBV19 CASSISGSQETQYF
TRBV5-4 CASRLAGNTDTQYF
TRBV5-6 CASSLASGGPNEQFF
TRBV11-2 CASSPSYLNTGELFF
TRBV6-1 CASSVGTVVANYGYTF
TRBV6-1 CASSEVPRVWGYTF
TRBV5-8 CASSLIGGAAFF
TRBV2 CASSDTGTVSYEQYF
TRBV6-5 CASRGSSYEQYF
TRBV15 CATSLTSGGVGELFF
TRBV2 CASSVGFGGRQETQYF
TRBV7-9 CASSPRLAGSYEQYF
TRBV5-6 CASSFRLGYTF
TRBV7-6 CASSYRGANTGELFF
TRBV10-3 CAISSGGREGGNQPQHF
TRBV29-1 CSVATESTDTQYF
TRBV4-2 CASSPRDSYTGELFF
TRBV2 CASTYGGGRRGYTF
TRBV5-6 CASSFRSTDYSPLHF
TRBV6-1 CASKDRVTNEKLFF
TRBV29-1 CSAGTGNVFYEQYF
TRBV5-1 CASSLEGRRRDMYNEQFF
TRBV4-1 CASSPLDRGGNEQYF
TRBV18 CASSPIQGAYGEKLFF
TRBV6-5 CASRDRPASNQPQHF
TRBV2 CASSEPRGVTQYF
TRBV7-9 CASSDSPYQPQHF
TRBV21-1 CAIKDRGNPYGYTF
TRBV6-5 CASSLDRVVAEAFF
TRBV7-6 CASSSTSGGAYEQYF
TRBV7-9 CASSLWEGDREEETQYF
TRBV5-1 CASSSEGTGGYEQYF
TRBV18 CASSPDGVMNTEAFF
TRBV19 CASRGPRRDTGELFF
TRBV5-6 CASSLWRGSRPGELFF
TRBV5-1 CASSKGTDVFMGYGYTF
TRBV6-5 CASGAGGPVFEQYF
TRBV21-1 CASSSPIRGNTEAFF
TRBV19 CASSTTGNIAKNIQYF
TRBV11-2 CASSETSDRGPYEQYF